Listed here are 17 T cell receptor delta chains from one sample, sequenced in a study of γδ T cells in repeated Plasmodium falciparum infection. TCRdb redid clone calling on the multiplex PCR reads using CATT. This table holds over 45,000 delta-chain clones, 1.5% to 2% found once. Flow sorting of PBMC yielded separate Vgamma9/Vdelta2+ and Vdelta2-negative gammadelta T cell populations for bulk repertoire analysis. Sequenced input: gamma-delta T cells from blood. Receptor source: a pool of human donors (malaria-infected and uninfected, not separated).

About this clone: TCRdb assigns this DNA the protein of a much larger clone, which departs from its translation at residue 17; this likely reflects a read error, and the protein shown comes from translating the DNA. The CDR3 sequence: CALGELSSLPYWGVRDNKLIF. CDR3 bases: TGTGCTCTTGGGGAACTTTCAAGTCTCCCGTACTGGGGGGTCCGGGACAATAAACTCATCTTT. The chain recombines TRDV1 with TRDJ1; 8 bases fit TRDD3. TCRdb gives no J gene; it was assigned here by matching the DNA to germline. The ends lost 0 bases at V and 6 bases at J; junction bases unmatched: 24. The CDR3 consists of 21 residues. From germline, CDR1 is TSWWSYY and CDR2 QGS.

Points on this clone: TCRdb pairs this DNA with a much larger clone's protein that differs at residue 7, likely a read error; the protein shown was translated from the DNA. This sequence joins TRDV1 and TRDJ1; 9 bases align to TRDD3. The V and J ends lost 1 base and 2 bases, in that order; junction bases with no gene match: 11. The germline gives CDR1 TSWWSYY, CDR2 QGS. CDR3 length equals 18 residues. The CDR3 sequence: CALGEPPLLGEITDKLIF. The CDR3 bases are TGTGCTCTTGGGGAACCCCCCCTACTGGGGGAAATAACCGATAAACTCATCTTT.

This clone has a count of ten or more. The chain uses TRDV1 and TRDJ1; TRDD2 matches at 8 bases. The V and J ends lost 3 bases and 5 bases, in that order; junction bases with no gene match: 20. CDR3 length: 19 residues. Germline loops: CDR1 TSWWSYY, CDR2 QGS. CDR3 sequence (DNA): TGTGCTCTTGGGGACGACCTCTTCCTACGAGGGGGACCCGGTGATAAACTCATCTTT. Protein sequence: CALGDDLFLRGGPGDKLIF.

A note on this clone: The TCRdb record carries a much larger clone's protein, which differs from this DNA's translation at residue 10; a read error is the likely cause, and the protein listed here is the DNA translation. The chain combines TRDV1 with TRDJ1, with D unclear. As TCRdb names no J gene, one was assigned here on the basis of a DNA match to germline. The CDR3 spans 19 residues. Germline V gives CDR1 TSWWSYY, CDR2 QGS. V was clipped by 2 bases and J by 0 bases, with 22 bases between them. CDR3 region: CALGEKEGRPNSYTDKLIF. CDR3 nucleotides: TGTGCTCTTGGGGAAAAAGAGGGGCGTCCAAACTCTTACACCGATAAACTCATCTTT.

This clone was found a few times. Given a far larger clone just one base away, this is likely a sequencing read error. In the same sample, other DNA sequences code for this CDR3. The chain uses TRDV1 and TRDJ2, with TRDD3 matching over 7 bases. As TCRdb names no J gene, one was assigned here on the basis of a DNA match to germline. Per the germline V gene, CDR1 is TSWWSYY and CDR2 is QGS. There are 23 residues in the CDR3. The CDR3 sequence is CALGELRAALLGTTASLTAQLFF. The CDR3 DNA follows: TGTGCTCTTGGGGAACTAAGGGCGGCGTTACTGGGGACCACCGCCAGTTTGACAGCGCAACTCTTCTTT.

About this clone: A single base is all that separates this from a far larger clone, so a read error is likely. At the DNA level, this CDR3 is encoded by other sequences in the same sample as well. This chain uses TRDV1 with TRDJ1; the D call may be TRDD2 or TRDD3 (6 bases each). The J gene comes from matching the DNA to germline here; TCRdb lacks it. The CDR3 is 22 residues long. In germline, CDR1 is TSWWSYY, CDR2 QGS. The CDR3 here is CALGELVLSYALGGANTDKLIF. CDR3 coding DNA: TGTGCTCTCGGGGAACTAGTCTTATCCTACGCCTTGGGGGGCGCAAACACCGATAAACTCATCTTT.

Concerning this clone: The protein held in TCRdb is that of a much larger clone and does not match this DNA's translation at residue 12, likely because of a read error; the protein shown is translated from the DNA. The chain couples TRDV3 to TRDJ1, with 10 nucleotides matching TRDD3. V lost 2 bases to trimming and J lost 2 bases; unmatched junction nucleotides: 20. This CDR3 region has 19 residues. The germline V gene has CDR1 TVYSNPD and CDR2 GDNSRS (reference sequence). As DNA, the CDR3 is TGTGCCTTTCGCCTTCCCCTATGTACTGGGGGATGTCCGACCGATAAACTCATCTTT. Translation: CAFRLPLCTGGCPTDKLIF.

This clone was counted at least ten times. The rearrangement uses TRDV1 and TRDJ1; a weak D match, TRDD3 (6 bases). Trimming took off 3 bases at V and 8 bases at J, with 37 bases between the two ends. The germline V gene encodes CDR1 TSWWSYY and CDR2 QGS. CDR3 length: 21 residues. For the CDR3, the DNA is TGTGCTCTTGGGGACCTATACCCCCTAGATCGAGGATACCCCGGTGGTATAAAACTCATCTTT. Encoded protein: CALGDLYPLDRGYPGGIKLIF.

The sample holds a few counts of this clone. TCRdb has a much larger clone's protein, which differs at residues 17 and 21 from the translation of this DNA, likely because of a read error; what is shown is the protein translated from the DNA. The V gene was identified as TRDV1, while no J gene was called; whether TRDD3, the table's D call, matches the DNA was not checked. Germline V gene data show CDR1 as TSWWSYY and CDR2 as QGS. This CDR3 contains 22 residues. The CDR3: CALGRSPPRTFSTGISKGKLTF. The CDR3 coding sequence is TGTGCTCTTGGGAGATCCCCACCTAGGACTTTCTCTACTGGGATATCCAAGGGTAAACTCACCTTT.

This clone is labeled as medium-sized. Other DNA sequences in this sample translate to the same CDR3. The CDR3 nucleotides read TGTGCCTGTGACTCTGAGGGGGATAAAAGAGAGGTTTTGGGATCTAGTCGTACCGATAAACTCATCTTT. Its protein product is CACDSEGDKREVLGSSRTDKLIF. This rearrangement joins TRDV2 to TRDJ1, with 8 bases matching TRDD3. The CDR3 has 23 amino acids. The V segment lost 3 bases and the J segment 2 bases; nucleotides outside the gene matches: 31. The germline V gene encodes CDR1 GEAIGNYY and CDR2 EKD.

This clone was seen repeatedly, ten times or more. The TCRdb record carries a much larger clone's protein, which differs from this DNA's translation at residue 7; a read error is the likely cause, and the protein listed here is the DNA translation. V usage is TRDV2 and J usage is TRDJ1, with 12 nucleotides matching TRDD3. TCRdb leaves out the J gene; it was filled in here by matching the DNA to germline. This CDR3 is built from 19 residues. CDR1 and CDR2 (germline): GEAIGNYY, EKD. V lost 0 bases, J lost 1 base, and 11 bases stayed unmatched. CDR3 region: CACDTLLPGGYGSTDKLIF. DNA for the CDR3: TGTGCCTGTGACACCCTGCTTCCTGGGGGATACGGAAGCACCGATAAACTCATCTTT.

The sample holds many counts of this clone. TCRdb assigns this DNA the protein of a much larger clone, which departs from its translation at residue 13; this likely reflects a read error, and the protein shown comes from translating the DNA. The rearrangement uses TRDV2 and TRDJ1; 9 bases map to TRDD3. The CDR3 is 15 residues long. Germline V CDR1 and CDR2: GEAIGNYY, EKD. The CDR3 spells CACEPLGDYTDKRIF. CDR3 in DNA: TGTGCCTGTGAGCCTCTGGGGGATTACACCGATAAACGCATCTTT.

This clone was counted only a few times. This likely came from a read error, as a far larger clone is one base away. Other nucleotide sequences from this sample produce the same CDR3. The CDR3 spells CALKKGSWGKYTDKLIF. The CDR3, as DNA: TGTGCTCTTAAGAAAGGTAGCTGGGGGAAGTACACAGATAAACTCATCTTT. J is TRDJ1 and V is TRDV1; 8 nucleotides match TRDD3. Germline V gene lookup returns CDR1 TSWWSYY and CDR2 QGS. The CDR3 has 17 residues.

Details on this clone: The TCRdb protein, from a much larger clone, departs from this DNA's translation at residue 4, likely by read error; the protein shown derives from the DNA. The chain is built from TRDV1 and TRDJ1; the match to TRDD3 covers 13 bases. The J gene comes from matching the DNA to germline here; TCRdb lacks it. The length of the CDR3 is 25 residues. Germline loops: CDR1 TSWWSYY, CDR2 QGS. The CDR3 loop is CALEELKLLRLLGDTRIRKTDKLIF. Here the CDR3 DNA reads TGTGCTCTTGAGGAACTTAAACTCCTACGGTTACTGGGGGATACGCGTATCCGAAAGACCGATAAACTCATCTTT.

This clone was seen a few times. A far larger clone is just one base off, so this is likely a read error. At the DNA level, this CDR3 is encoded by other sequences in the same sample as well. The gene calls are TRDV1 and TRDJ1, with TRDD3 matching over 13 bases. Matching the DNA to germline supplied the J gene, which TCRdb does not give. Germline CDR1 TSWWSYY, CDR2 QGS. The CDR3 loop spans 25 amino acids. The junction had 30 bases not matched to a gene; V was cut back by 0 bases and J by 5 bases. The CDR3 reads CALGELQSSYTKTGGYASSPDKLIF. CDR3 DNA sequence: TGTGCTCTTGGGGAACTACAGTCTTCCTACACAAAAACTGGGGGATACGCGTCCTCCCCTGATAAACTCATCTTT.

This clone was seen at least ten times. The protein TCRdb lists belongs to a much larger clone and differs from this DNA's translation at residue 11, which points to a read error; the protein shown is made from the DNA. The gene calls are TRDV1 and TRDJ1; 8 bases are a match to TRDD3. Germline V gene sequence: CDR1 TSWWSYY, CDR2 QGS. Germline trimming cut 0 bases from V and 8 bases from J; bases unmatched to any gene: 11. The CDR3 spans 16 residues. The CDR3 here is CALGELRTWGRTKLIF. DNA for the CDR3: TGTGCTCTTGGGGAACTTCGGACCTGGGGGAGGACAAAACTCATCTTT.

With regard to this clone: A read error may be the cause here, since a much bigger clone is one base away. The CDR3 spells CALGELPGVHTDKLIF. The CDR3 nucleotides are TGTGCTCTTGGGGAGCTTCCGGGGGTTCACACCGATAAACTCATCTTT. V gene TRDV1 combines with J gene TRDJ1; D is perhaps TRDD2 or TRDD3 (5 bases each). Here the J gene came from matching the DNA to germline, since TCRdb omits it. Between the trimmed V and J ends, which lost 3 bases and 0 bases, there was a span of 14 bases. The germline V gene has CDR1 TSWWSYY and CDR2 QGS. This CDR3 comprises 16 residues.